The clone carrying this T cell receptor (beta chain) was seen repeatedly, ten times or more. The antigen is undetermined. These data belong to a study of T cell repertoires in cytomegalovirus infection. As for the study in general: Public TCR beta signatures provided an indication of both CMV infection and a matching HLA type. Study findings and constraints: HLA-C-restricted CMV clonotypes gave the most frequent clonotype in two of eight donors. CMV carriers with the relevant HLA were identified by cumulative public TCR beta family frequency.

TCRdb passed the reads through MiXCR, listing each CDR3 protein once. This sample has a few hundred thousand distinct CDR3 sequences, with over 7.5% found just once. This CDR3 comprises 14 residues. The trim removed 3 bases at V and 3 bases at J, leaving 3 bases unmatched. Looked up from germline, CDR1 is SEHNR and CDR2 is FQNEAQ (reference sequence). This clonotype was sampled from a human donor in good health (CMV status not recorded). Some clones in this sample may be carry-over from other donors' samples. Sequenced input: PBMCs. The rearrangement uses TRBV7-9 and TRBJ2-7; 9 nucleotides agree with TRBD1. The chain's CDR3 is CASSFRDRDYEQYF. The CDR3 DNA reads as TGTGCCAGCAGCTTCCGGGACAGGGACTACGAGCAGTACTTC.